The clone carrying this T cell receptor beta chain has ten or more counts. These data are taken from a study of T cells in Graves' hyperthyroidism and ophthalmopathy. The CDR3 regions of TCR beta were amplified from RNA transcripts. An initial round of RT-PCR targeting the TCR CDR3 relied on the HTBI primer set. TCRdb reprocessed the multiplex PCR reads with MiXCR, giving one entry per CDR3 protein. This table has 450,000 to 700,000 distinct CDR3 sequences, 40% to 55% appearing once. Sample: peripheral blood or thyroid tissue (not recorded which). This clonotype was sampled from an adult woman with Graves' disease, either hyperthyroidism or ophthalmopathy (not recorded which).

CDR3: CASSFVGPGANVLTF. CDR3 DNA sequence: TGTGCCAGCAGTTTTGTAGGGCCTGGGGCCAACGTCCTGACTTTC. The chain has TRBV12-3 or TRBV12-4 and TRBJ2-6; D is unresolved. The CDR3 spans 15 residues. Trimming cost V 3 bases and J 2 bases, with 8 bases left between them.